The 4 T cell receptor beta chains below all came from one sample that was sequenced in a study of OX40 agonist ivuxolimab in advanced cancers. Assay used: immunoSEQ multiplex PCR; TCRdb lists only in-frame clones, some missing. The table includes more than 11,000 clones, over 75% detected once. The sample consisted of CD4+ or CD8+ T cells sorted from blood, taken in a trial of the OX40 agonist ivuxolimab. The origin of the receptors is an adult with an advanced solid tumor such as melanoma, head and neck, liver or kidney cancer.

This clone was seen a few times. The chain uses TRBV7-6 and TRBJ2-7; TRBD2 aligns across 12 bases. Per germline, CDR1 SGHVS and CDR2 FNYEAQ. This CDR3 is 14 amino acids long. V trimming: 4 bases; J trimming: 7 bases; junction bases outside the gene matches: 5. CDR3 in DNA: TGTGCCAGCAGCTACGGACTAGCGGGATTTGAGCAGTACTTC. Protein sequence: CASSYGLAGFEQYF.

Judged by abundance, this clone is medium-sized. The V gene is TRBV19, the J gene TRBJ1-1, with D uncertain. Between the trimmed V and J ends, which lost 5 bases and 1 base, there was a span of 8 bases. Germline-derived CDR1 and CDR2 are LNHDA and SQIVND (reference sequence). The CDR3 is 13 amino acids. CDR3 DNA sequence: TGTGCCAGTAGTGTCGGTTCGAACACTGAAGCTTTCTTT. Protein: CASSVGSNTEAFF.

Here the CDR3 reads CASSEEVSGANVLTF. Here the CDR3 DNA reads TGTGCCAGCAGTGAAGAGGTTTCTGGGGCCAACGTCCTGACTTTC. The chain employs TRBV6-1 and TRBJ2-6; no firm D call. CDR1 is MNHNS and CDR2 is SASEGT in the germline V gene. The CDR3 sequence is 15 residues long. Trimming cost V 1 base and J 1 base, with 5 bases left between them.

The rearrangement joins TRBV28 to TRBJ2-7; D not certain. V shed 2 bases and J shed 1 base, with 6 bases lying between them. The germline V gene encodes CDR1 MDHEN and CDR2 SYDVKM. The length of the CDR3 is 13 residues. CDR3 DNA: TGTGCCAGCAGTTTACCTAGTTCCTACGAGCAGTACTTC. This encodes CASSLPSSYEQYF. The full variable domain, completed using reference TRBV28 and TRBJ2-7, is DVKVTQSSRYLVKRTGEKVFLECVQDMDHENMFWYRQDPGLGLRLIYFSYDVKMKEKGDIPEGYSVSREKKERFSLILESASTNQTSMYLCASSLPSSYEQYFGPGTRLTVT.